This passage covers 24 T cell receptor beta chains from one sample sequenced in a study of shared clonotypes between healthy human individuals. The assay was immunoSEQ multiplex PCR, and TCRdb's table has in-frame clones only and misses some. The table shows 2,500,000 or so clones, with around 92% occurring only once. The sequenced sample consisted of naive CD4+ T cells from PBMCs. This sample's subset: CD45RA+ positively selected. The receptors originated from a man younger than 35 in good health. Some clones in this sample may be carry-over from other donors' samples.

The chain couples TRBV4-1 to TRBJ2-1; D might be TRBD2 (6 bases). Trimming shortened V by 4 bases and J by 9 bases, and 19 bases separated the two germline ends. This CDR3 spans 15 amino acids. CDR1 and CDR2 (germline): MGHRA, YSYEKL. Written as DNA, the CDR3 is TGCGCCAGCAGCCCGCAACTAGCCTCTTCTCCTGAGCAGTTCTTC. Protein product: CASSPQLASSPEQFF.

The chain uses TRBV30 and TRBJ1-1; no clear D. The CDR3 contains 15 residues. V shed 0 bases and J shed 3 bases, with 14 bases lying between them. Germline lookup yields CDR1 GTSNPN and CDR2 SVGIG (reference sequence). The CDR3 DNA sequence: TGTGCCTGGAGTGTAGGCGCCGGCGTGGACACTGAAGCTTTCTTT. It encodes CAWSVGAGVDTEAFF.

The rearrangement uses TRBV5-1 and TRBJ1-1; 10 bases map to TRBD1. With 4 bases clipped from V and 3 bases from J, the junction kept 3 bases outside the gene matches. CDR1 is SGHRS, CDR2 YFSETQ, per germline. There are 14 residues in the CDR3. The CDR3 loop is CASSPGTGDTEAFF. Here the CDR3 DNA reads TGCGCCAGCAGCCCGGGGACAGGGGACACTGAAGCTTTCTTT.

The chain has TRBV11-2 and TRBJ2-7; D remains ambiguous. CDR3 length: 15 amino acids. Germline CDR1 and CDR2: SGHAT and FQNNGV. V shed 1 base and J shed 1 base, with 11 bases lying between them. CDR3 region: CASSLVSGLSYEQYF. For the CDR3, the DNA is TGTGCCAGCAGCTTAGTTTCAGGTCTGTCCTACGAGCAGTACTTC.

The genes are TRBV28 and TRBJ2-6; D gene ambiguous. The CDR3 has 15 amino acids. Germline V gene lookup returns CDR1 MDHEN and CDR2 SYDVKM. V was cut by 5 bases and J by 2 bases, with 10 bases left in between. The CDR3 nucleotides are TGTGCCAGCAGTCCTGGCAGTACTGGGGCCAACGTCCTGACTTTC. This sequence encodes CASSPGSTGANVLTF.

V is TRBV5-1 and J is TRBJ2-1; 7 bases map to TRBD2. Germline assignment: CDR1 SGHRS and CDR2 YFSETQ. V gave up 5 bases and J gave up 4 bases; unmatched junction bases: 9. The CDR3 runs to 15 residues. CDR3 sequence: CASRGWLAAYNEQFF. The CDR3 nucleotides read TGCGCCAGCAGGGGATGGCTAGCGGCTTACAATGAGCAGTTCTTC.

The chain carries TRBV28 and TRBJ2-6; D gene uncertain. Trimming cost V 7 bases and J 0 bases, with 7 bases left between them. The length of the CDR3 is 14 residues. In germline, CDR1 is MDHEN, CDR2 SYDVKM. CDR3 sequence (DNA): TGTGCCAGCACCAAACCCTCTGGGGCCAACGTCCTGACTTTC. Residues: CASTKPSGANVLTF.

The V call is TRBV9, the J call TRBJ2-1; TRBD1 aligns across 9 bases. The CDR3 extends over 14 amino acids. After removal of 3 bases from V and 8 bases from J, the junction contained 6 bases not matched to a gene. Germline V gene sequence: CDR1 SGDLS, CDR2 YYNGEE. The chain's CDR3 is CASSAWTGEDEQFF. CDR3 DNA: TGTGCCAGCAGCGCATGGACAGGGGAGGATGAGCAGTTCTTC.

The V gene is TRBV7-3, the J gene TRBJ2-7; the match to TRBD2 covers 7 bases. CDR3 length: 14 amino acids. Losses at the gene ends were 5 bases for V and 2 bases for J; bases not matched to a gene: 6. From germline, CDR1 is SGHTA and CDR2 FQGTGA. CDR3 sequence reads: CASSSGTPPYEQYF. CDR3 nucleotide sequence: TGTGCCAGCAGCAGCGGGACCCCACCCTACGAGCAGTACTTC.

The count of this clone is one. The rearrangement uses TRBV9 and TRBJ1-2; D may be TRBD1 (6 bases). Between the trimmed V and J ends, which lost 0 bases and 4 bases, there was a span of 13 bases. Germline V lookup: CDR1 SGDLS, CDR2 YYNGEE. This CDR3 spans 15 amino acids. The chain's CDR3 is CASSVEQGQGYGYTF. The CDR3 DNA reads as TGTGCCAGCAGCGTAGAACAGGGTCAGGGCTATGGCTACACCTTC.

The J gene is TRBJ2-5, the V gene TRBV4-1, with 9 bases aligning to TRBD2. The CDR3 has 18 amino acids. CDR1 is MGHRA and CDR2 is YSYEKL in the germline V gene. Trimming at V came to 4 bases and at J to 0 bases, leaving 12 bases not matched to a gene. The CDR3 DNA reads TGCGCCAGCAGCCTCCACGTAATCAGCGGGGGGTACCAAGAGACCCAGTACTTC. Protein product: CASSLHVISGGYQETQYF.

V and J are TRBV28 and TRBJ1-4, with a weak D call TRBD1 (6 bases). Trimming took off 5 bases at V and 11 bases at J, with 15 bases between the two ends. CDR1 and CDR2 (germline): MDHEN, SYDVKM. This CDR3 comprises 13 residues. The CDR3 spells CASSAWTAGKLFF. The CDR3 nucleotides read TGTGCCAGCAGTGCATGGACAGCCGGCAAACTGTTTTTT.

The chain links TRBV6-5 to TRBJ2-5, with 7 bases lining up with TRBD2. Germline-derived CDR1 and CDR2 are MNHEY and SVGAGI. This CDR3 spans 14 amino acids. Germline trimming cut 2 bases from V and 7 bases from J; bases unmatched to any gene: 7. The CDR3 sequence: CASSYDGTKGTQYF. In DNA, the CDR3 is TGTGCCAGCAGTTACGACGGGACTAAAGGGACCCAGTACTTC.

This clone was observed a single time. V and J are TRBV10-3 and TRBJ2-7; D is possibly TRBD2 (5 bases). Germline CDR1 is ENHRY and CDR2 is SYGVKD. V was trimmed by 3 bases and J by 1 base, leaving 10 bases between them. The CDR3 consists of 14 residues. CDR3 region: CAISDRPGSYEQYF. Here the CDR3 DNA reads TGTGCCATCAGTGACAGACCGGGATCCTACGAGCAGTACTTC.

The chain is built from TRBV5-6 and TRBJ2-5; 7 bases fit TRBD1. The V segment lost 4 bases and the J segment 1 base; nucleotides outside the gene matches: 4. The CDR3 length is 14 residues. The germline V gene encodes CDR1 SGHDT and CDR2 YYEEEE. CDR3 in amino acids: CASSVRDSQETQYF. The CDR3 DNA sequence: TGTGCCAGCAGCGTGAGGGACAGCCAAGAGACCCAGTACTTC. The entire variable domain, with the rest obtained from reference TRBV5-6 and TRBJ2-5, is as follows: DAGVTQSPTHLIKTRGQQVTLRCSPKSGHDTVSWYQQALGQGPQFIFQYYEEEERQRGNFPDRFSGHQFPNYSSELNVNALLLGDSALYLCASSVRDSQETQYFGPGTRLLVL.

The V and J genes are TRBV6-6 and TRBJ2-5; D tentatively reads TRBD1 or TRBD2 (5 bases each). The CDR3 length is 16 residues. The ends were cut back, 0 bases at V and 0 bases at J, with 11 bases in the middle. Germline loops: CDR1 MNHNY, CDR2 SVGAGI (reference sequence). CDR3 DNA sequence: TGTGCCAGCAGTTACTCGGGGGTAGCGTACCAAGAGACCCAGTACTTC. Its protein is CASSYSGVAYQETQYF.

The chain combines TRBV28 with TRBJ1-1; 8 bases align to TRBD1. CDR1 and CDR2 (germline): MDHEN, SYDVKM. This CDR3 contains 13 residues. Trimming removed 8 bases from V and 3 bases from J; junction bases left unmatched: 5. The CDR3 sequence is CASYPGGDTEAFF. CDR3 nucleotides: TGTGCCAGCTACCCAGGGGGCGACACTGAAGCTTTCTTT.

This chain uses TRBV5-1 with TRBJ2-7; D uncertain. CDR1 SGHRS and CDR2 YFSETQ come from the germline V gene. Trimming stripped 0 bases from V and 2 bases from J, with 9 bases between. The length of the CDR3 is 14 residues. The CDR3 is CASSLVGLTYEQYF. CDR3 DNA sequence: TGCGCCAGCAGCTTGGTGGGGTTGACCTACGAGCAGTACTTC.

The rearrangement uses TRBV30 and TRBJ1-1; D gene ambiguous. V lost 5 bases to trimming and J lost 1 base, with 11 bases between them. This CDR3 is built from 13 residues. From germline, CDR1 is GTSNPN and CDR2 SVGIG (reference sequence). The CDR3 here is CAWPNLRNTEAFF. The CDR3 DNA sequence: TGTGCCTGGCCGAATCTGAGGAACACTGAAGCTTTCTTT.

The rearrangement links TRBV5-1 to TRBJ2-3; D is perhaps TRBD2 (5 bases). The V and J ends lost 0 bases and 6 bases respectively, with 14 bases between them. The CDR3 sequence is 15 residues long. Germline-derived CDR1 and CDR2 are SGHRS and YFSETQ. CDR3 residues: CASSLVRVRGDTQYF. CDR3 in DNA: TGCGCCAGCAGCTTGGTACGGGTTCGCGGGGATACGCAGTATTTT.

This clone was detected only a few times. Different DNA sequences within this sample yield the same CDR3. The chain carries TRBV19 and TRBJ2-7; 7 nucleotides line up with TRBD1. There are 14 residues in the CDR3. The ends lost 5 bases at V and 0 bases at J; junction bases unmatched: 4. Germline assignment: CDR1 LNHDA and CDR2 SQIVND (reference sequence). CDR3 amino acids: CASSRQGSSYEQYF. DNA of the CDR3: TGTGCCAGTAGTCGACAGGGCAGCTCCTACGAGCAGTACTTC.

The CDR3 region is CASNIRGTVTYEQYF. Here the CDR3 DNA reads TGTGCCAGCAACATCCGGGGGACAGTGACCTACGAGCAGTACTTC. The chain couples TRBV11-2 to TRBJ2-7, with D perhaps TRBD1 (7 bases). V lost 7 bases, J lost 2 bases, and 18 bases lay in between. Germline V gives CDR1 SGHAT, CDR2 FQNNGV. The CDR3 is made up of 15 amino acids.

The J gene is TRBJ2-3, the V gene TRBV18; 11 nucleotides agree with TRBD1. Germline CDR1 is KGHSH and CDR2 is LQKENI. With 6 bases clipped from V and 0 bases from J, the junction kept 2 bases outside the gene matches. CDR3 size: 15 residues. The CDR3 DNA reads TGTGCCAGCTCCGGACAGGGGGCTAGCACAGATACGCAGTATTTT. Protein sequence: CASSGQGASTDTQYF. Full variable domain (rest looked up from reference TRBV18 and TRBJ2-3): NAGVMQNPRHLVRRRGQEARLRCSPMKGHSHVYWYRQLPEEGLKFMVYLQKENIIDESGMPKERFSAEFPKEGPSILRIQQVVRGDSAAYFCASSGQGASTDTQYFGPGTRLTVL.

The V and J genes are TRBV5-6 and TRBJ2-7, with 7 bases aligning to TRBD1. V lost 3 bases to trimming and J lost 1 base; unmatched junction nucleotides: 4. CDR1 is SGHDT and CDR2 is YYEEEE in the germline V gene. The CDR3 covers 14 residues. The CDR3 nucleotides read TGTGCCAGCAGCTATTACAGGGGTTCCTACGAGCAGTACTTC. It specifies CASSYYRGSYEQYF.